The next 21 T cell receptor beta chains were all read from a single sample in a study of T cell repertoires in cytomegalovirus infection. TCRdb used MiXCR to reprocess the reads, holding one entry per CDR3 protein. The data hold 300,000 to 450,000 distinct CDR3 sequences, with over 15% observed a single time. The sequenced sample consisted of PBMCs. The receptors shown here come from a human donor in good health (CMV status not recorded). Some clones in this sample may be carry-over from other donors' samples.

This clonotype was found many times. The genes are TRBV7-2 and TRBJ1-1; no definite D call. The CDR3 sequence is 13 residues long. V was trimmed by 3 bases and J by 4 bases, leaving 9 bases between them. CDR1 and CDR2 (germline): SGHTA, FQGNSA. The CDR3 reads CASSFNRGTEAFF. The CDR3 DNA reads TGTGCCAGCAGCTTCAATCGGGGCACTGAAGCTTTCTTT.

This clonotype was seen a handful of times. The gene calls are TRBV7-6 and TRBJ1-1; 8 bases are a match to TRBD1. J gave up 9 bases and V 7 bases, and 10 bases lay outside the gene matches. From germline, CDR1 is SGHVS and CDR2 FNYEAQ. This CDR3 region has 13 residues. Here the CDR3 reads CASILGGDRKAFF. DNA of the CDR3: TGTGCCAGCATCTTGGGGGGGGACAGGAAAGCTTTCTTT.

The chain has TRBV19 and TRBJ1-4; 7 nucleotides line up with TRBD1. Germline V CDR1 and CDR2: LNHDA, SQIVND (reference sequence). J was trimmed by 11 bases and V by 5 bases; bases with no gene match: 14. The CDR3 is made up of 15 amino acids. This chain's CDR3 is CASSPPGTDLEKLFF. In DNA, the CDR3 is TGTGCCAGTAGTCCGCCCGGGACAGATCTAGAGAAACTGTTTTTT.

The rearrangement joins TRBV5-5 to TRBJ1-2, with D perhaps matching TRBD1 (5 bases). From germline, CDR1 is SGHKS and CDR2 YYEKEE (reference sequence). The V and J ends lost 0 bases and 2 bases respectively, with 11 bases between them. The length of the CDR3 is 15 residues. The CDR3 reads CASSLGPRQNYGYTF. The CDR3 DNA is TGTGCCAGCAGCTTGGGGCCGAGACAGAACTATGGCTACACCTTC.

This clonotype was recorded many times. V is TRBV10-3 and J is TRBJ2-1; TRBD2 agrees at 8 bases. CDR1 is ENHRY and CDR2 is SYGVKD in the germline V gene. The V and J ends lost 3 bases and 0 bases, in that order; junction bases with no gene match: 7. The CDR3 is made up of 17 amino acids. CDR3 in DNA: TGTGCCATCAGTGAAACCGGGACTAGTGACTCCTACAATGAGCAGTTCTTC. It specifies CAISETGTSDSYNEQFF.

The sample holds a few counts of this clonotype. J is TRBJ2-5 and V is TRBV6-6; TRBD2 matches at 10 bases. Trimming cost V 5 bases and J 3 bases; bases outside gene matches: 6. Germline V gene lookup returns CDR1 MNHNY and CDR2 SVGAGI (reference sequence). The CDR3 runs 15 residues. This CDR3 is CASSNPGLAKETQYF. CDR3 bases: TGTGCCAGCAGTAACCCGGGACTAGCGAAAGAGACCCAGTACTTC.

This clonotype was detected ten times or more. The chain couples TRBV5-1 to TRBJ1-3; no clear D gene. Per germline, CDR1 SGHRS and CDR2 YFSETQ. V lost 4 bases and J 0 bases, leaving 11 bases between the germline ends. This CDR3 is 15 amino acids long. CDR3 sequence (DNA): TGCGCCAGCAGCACCGGACGGCGCTCTGGAAACACCATATATTTT. Translating it yields CASSTGRRSGNTIYF.

This clonotype was counted only a few times. The chain joins TRBV7-2 to TRBJ2-7; 8 bases are a match to TRBD2. This CDR3 region has 15 residues. Germline CDR1 and CDR2: SGHTA and FQGNSA. The ends lost 2 bases at V and 5 bases at J; junction bases unmatched: 8. The CDR3: CASSLRGGVIDEQYF. CDR3 coding DNA: TGTGCCAGCAGCTTACGGGGGGGAGTTATCGACGAGCAGTACTTC.

This clonotype turned up a few times. CDR3 sequence (DNA): TGTGCCAGCAGCTTCCGTAGCGCAAGCACAGATACGCAGTATTTT. Amino acid sequence: CASSFRSASTDTQYF. This chain links TRBV7-2 with TRBJ2-3; D perhaps matches TRBD2 (5 bases). This CDR3 has 15 residues. Trimming removed 3 bases at V and 0 bases at J, with 10 bases between. Germline CDR1 and CDR2: SGHTA and FQGNSA.

The table lists this clonotype with a few counts. CDR3 residues: CASRRPGGNSPLHF. The DNA for the CDR3 is TGCGCCAGCAGGCGACCTGGGGGGAATTCACCCCTCCACTTT. The genes are TRBV5-1 and TRBJ1-6, with D maybe TRBD1 (5 bases). The CDR3 runs 14 residues. V was trimmed by 5 bases and J by 7 bases, leaving 13 bases between them. Germline V gene data show CDR1 as SGHRS and CDR2 as YFSETQ.

The gene calls are TRBV12-3 or TRBV12-4 and TRBJ1-6; unclear D gene. Trimming removed 6 bases at V and 8 bases at J, with 20 bases between. The CDR3 sequence is 16 residues long. CDR3 protein: CASSPGGPGGYSPLHF. The CDR3 region has the DNA TGTGCCAGCAGCCCCGGTGGCCCGGGCGGTTATTCACCCCTCCACTTT.

This clonotype has more than one count but fewer than ten. The rearrangement joins TRBV7-8 to TRBJ1-1; D not certain. CDR1 SGHVS and CDR2 FQNEAQ come from the germline V gene. The CDR3 is 14 amino acids. Trimming shortened V by 3 bases and J by 5 bases, and 13 bases separated the two germline ends. This CDR3 is CASSLGGRITEAFF. CDR3 in DNA: TGTGCCAGCAGCTTGGGCGGCCGAATAACTGAAGCTTTCTTT.

This clonotype has a count of ten or more. The chain is built from TRBV7-2 and TRBJ2-1; D is possibly TRBD1 or TRBD2 (5 bases each). V gave up 8 bases and J gave up 2 bases, with 13 bases separating them. The CDR3 has 14 amino acids. CDR1 SGHTA and CDR2 FQGNSA come from the germline V gene. CDR3 sequence reads: CASGTGRAYNEQFF. CDR3 in DNA: TGTGCCAGCGGGACGGGGCGCGCCTACAATGAGCAGTTCTTC. Using reference TRBV7-2 and TRBJ2-1 for the parts outside the CDR3, the full variable domain is GAGVSQSPSNKVTEKGKDVELRCDPISGHTALYWYRQSLGQGLEFLIYFQGNSAPDKSGLPSDRFSAERTGGSVSTLTIQRTQQEDSAVYLCASGTGRAYNEQFFGPGTRLTVL.

V is TRBV20-1 and J is TRBJ1-2, with D hard to call. The CDR3 runs 13 residues. The V end lost 3 bases, the J end lost 4 bases, and 12 bases lay between the germline ends. Germline-derived CDR1 and CDR2 are DFQATT and SNEGSKA (reference sequence). CDR3 residues: CSARVEHLYGYTF. The CDR3 nucleotides are TGCAGTGCTAGGGTCGAGCACCTCTATGGCTACACCTTC.

In its sample, this clonotype was seen a few times. The chain carries TRBV12-5 and TRBJ1-2; 8 nucleotides align to TRBD1. The V gene's germline CDR1 is LGHNT and CDR2 FRNRAP. V trimming: 7 bases; J trimming: 4 bases; junction bases outside the gene matches: 5. The CDR3 contains 13 residues. The CDR3 nucleotides read TGTGCTAGTGCCTGGGACAGGATCTATGGCTACACCTTC. This translates into CASAWDRIYGYTF.

This clonotype has just a few counts. CDR3 sequence (DNA): TGCAGCGTCCAGAGGTCTCTTTATGGCTACACCTTC. Protein sequence: CSVQRSLYGYTF. The rearrangement uses TRBV29-1 and TRBJ1-2; no reliable D call. V was cut by 6 bases and J by 5 bases, with 13 bases left in between. CDR1 and CDR2 (germline): SQVTM, ANQGSEA. The CDR3 extends over 12 amino acids. The variable domain in full, with the rest retrieved from reference TRBV29-1 and TRBJ1-2, is SAVISQKPSRDICQRGTSLTIQCQVDSQVTMMFWYRQQPGQSLTLIATANQGSEATYESGFVIDKFPISRPNLTFSTLTVSNMSPEDSSIYLCSVQRSLYGYTFGSGTRLTVV.

The rearrangement uses TRBV5-4 and TRBJ2-3; a weak D match, TRBD1 (5 bases). Trimming left V 4 bases short and J 0 bases short, with 12 bases between. Germline CDR1 is SGHNT and CDR2 is YYREEE (reference sequence). The CDR3 runs to 15 residues. The chain's CDR3 is CASSALGLSTDTQYF. The CDR3 nucleotides read TGTGCCAGCAGCGCCCTGGGGCTTAGCACAGATACGCAGTATTTT.

The sample holds many counts of this clonotype. This rearrangement joins TRBV7-2 to TRBJ2-7, with 7 positions matching TRBD2. The germline gives CDR1 SGHTA, CDR2 FQGNSA. The J segment lost 4 bases and the V segment lost 6 bases, leaving 15 bases of the junction unmatched. The CDR3 has 16 residues. The CDR3 nucleotides are TGTGCCAGCAGTAATGGGGGGGGTTCCCAATGGTACGAGCAGTACTTC. It yields the protein CASSNGGGSQWYEQYF.

This clonotype was picked up a small number of times. This chain joins TRBV2 and TRBJ1-1, with 7 positions matching TRBD1. Germline-derived CDR1 and CDR2 are SNHLY and FYNNEI. The V gene end was trimmed by 2 bases and the J gene end by 3 bases; junction bases not matched to a gene: 3. The CDR3 is 14 amino acids. CDR3 residues: CASSERTGDTEAFF. The CDR3 region has the DNA TGTGCCAGCAGTGAAAGGACAGGCGACACTGAAGCTTTCTTT.

Many counts were recorded for this clonotype. V and J are TRBV28 and TRBJ1-2; D ambiguous. CDR3 length equals 11 residues. The V and J ends lost 5 bases and 8 bases respectively, with 9 bases between them. Germline lookup yields CDR1 MDHEN and CDR2 SYDVKM. CDR3 DNA sequence: TGTGCCAGCAGTGGGAGTCCGGGCTACACCTTC. This codes for CASSGSPGYTF.

This clonotype was seen repeatedly, ten times or more. The CDR3, as DNA: TGTGCCAGCAGCTTAGGTGGGCAGCCTACCTATGGCTACACCTTC. This encodes CASSLGGQPTYGYTF. V and J are TRBV7-2 and TRBJ1-2; no clear D gene. The CDR3 loop spans 15 amino acids. Looked up from germline, CDR1 is SGHTA and CDR2 is FQGNSA. Trimming left V 1 base short and J 4 bases short, with 13 bases between.